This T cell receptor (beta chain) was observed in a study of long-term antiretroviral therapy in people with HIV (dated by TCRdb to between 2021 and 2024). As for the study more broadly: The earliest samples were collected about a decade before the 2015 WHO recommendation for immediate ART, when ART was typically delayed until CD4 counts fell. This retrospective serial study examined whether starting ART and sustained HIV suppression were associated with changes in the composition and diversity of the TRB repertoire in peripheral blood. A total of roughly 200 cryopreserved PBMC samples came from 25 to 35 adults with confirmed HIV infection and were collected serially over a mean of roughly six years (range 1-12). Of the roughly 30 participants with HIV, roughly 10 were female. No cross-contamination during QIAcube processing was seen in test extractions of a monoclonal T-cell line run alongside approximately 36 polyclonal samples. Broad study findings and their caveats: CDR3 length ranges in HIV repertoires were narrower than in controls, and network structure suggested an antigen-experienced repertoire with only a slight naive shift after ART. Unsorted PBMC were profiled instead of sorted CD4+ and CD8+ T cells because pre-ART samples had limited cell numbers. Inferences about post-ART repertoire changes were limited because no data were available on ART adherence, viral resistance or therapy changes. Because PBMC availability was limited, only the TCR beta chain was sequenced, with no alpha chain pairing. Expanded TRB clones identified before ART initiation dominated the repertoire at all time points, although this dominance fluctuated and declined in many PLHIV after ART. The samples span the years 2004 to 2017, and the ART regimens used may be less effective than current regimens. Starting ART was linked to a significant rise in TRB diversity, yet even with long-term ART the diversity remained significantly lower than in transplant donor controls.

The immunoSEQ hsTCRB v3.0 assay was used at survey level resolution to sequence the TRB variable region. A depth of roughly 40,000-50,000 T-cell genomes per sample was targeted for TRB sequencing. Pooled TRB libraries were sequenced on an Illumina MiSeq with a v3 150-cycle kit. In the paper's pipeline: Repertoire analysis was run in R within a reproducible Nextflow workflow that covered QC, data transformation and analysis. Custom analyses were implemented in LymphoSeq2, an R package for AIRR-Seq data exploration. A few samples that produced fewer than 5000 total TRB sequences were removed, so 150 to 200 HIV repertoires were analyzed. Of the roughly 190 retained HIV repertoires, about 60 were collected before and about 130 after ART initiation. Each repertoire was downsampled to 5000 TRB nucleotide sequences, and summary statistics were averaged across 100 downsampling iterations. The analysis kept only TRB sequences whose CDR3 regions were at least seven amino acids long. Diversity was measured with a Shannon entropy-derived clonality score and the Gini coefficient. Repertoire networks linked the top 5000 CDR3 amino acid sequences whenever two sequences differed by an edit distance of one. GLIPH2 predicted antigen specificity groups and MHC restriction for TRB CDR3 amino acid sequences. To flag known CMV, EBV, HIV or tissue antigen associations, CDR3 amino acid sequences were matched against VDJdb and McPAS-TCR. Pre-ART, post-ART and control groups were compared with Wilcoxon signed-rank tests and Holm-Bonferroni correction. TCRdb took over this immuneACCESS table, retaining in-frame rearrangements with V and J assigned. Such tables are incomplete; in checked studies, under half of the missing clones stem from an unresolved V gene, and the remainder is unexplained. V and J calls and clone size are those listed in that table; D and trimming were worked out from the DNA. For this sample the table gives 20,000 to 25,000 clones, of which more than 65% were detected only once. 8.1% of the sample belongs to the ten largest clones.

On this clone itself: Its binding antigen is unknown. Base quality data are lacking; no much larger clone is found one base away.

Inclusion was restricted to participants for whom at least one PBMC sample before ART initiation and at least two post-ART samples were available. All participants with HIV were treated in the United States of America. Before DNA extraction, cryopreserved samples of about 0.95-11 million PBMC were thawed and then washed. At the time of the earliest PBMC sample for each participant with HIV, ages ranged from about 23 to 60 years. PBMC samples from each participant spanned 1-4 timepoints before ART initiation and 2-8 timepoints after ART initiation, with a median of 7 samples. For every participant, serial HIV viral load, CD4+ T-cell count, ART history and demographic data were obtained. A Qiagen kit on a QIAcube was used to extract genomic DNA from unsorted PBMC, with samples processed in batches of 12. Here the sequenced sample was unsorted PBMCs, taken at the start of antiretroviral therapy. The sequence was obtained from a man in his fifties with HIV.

The DNA reads as follows: TGTGCCAGCAGCTTAACTAGCGGGGGATACAATGAGCAGTTCTTC. This gives the protein CASSLTSGGYNEQFF. The sequence links TRBV11-3 to TRBJ2-1; 11 bases in the middle match TRBD2. CDR1 SGHNT and CDR2 YENEEA were looked up in the germline V gene. Trimming leaves V shorter by 2 bases and J shorter by 4 bases, with the junction holding 1 base beyond the gene matches. From the cysteine through the phenylalanine, the CDR3 covers 15 amino acids. The CDR3 DNA has 45 bases and is translated from base 1.